The rows below give T cell receptor beta chains drawn from one sample of a study of response to subunit inactivated influenza vaccine. TCRdb itself ran the RT-PCR reads through MiXCR, one entry per CDR3 protein. The data contain more than 700,000 distinct CDR3 sequences, 21% of them seen just once; the ten biggest clones take up 10%. The material sequenced was PBMCs from blood, taken 4 to 6 days after vaccination. The receptor source for this set is a man aged 45-65 years who received an inactivated influenza vaccine. Each CDR3 is given with its conserved first and last residue. D genes are given only for firm matches. The size field is filled for only some rows; it gives once, few, many or a size class.

v_call	j_call	d_call	clone_size	cdr3_nt	cdr3_aa
TRBV24-1	TRBJ1-1	.	few	TGTGCCACCAGTGCCGGAGAAGACACTGAAGCTTTCTTT	CATSAGEDTEAFF
TRBV6-5	TRBJ2-7	TRBD1	.	TGTGCCAGCAGTTACCTTGGGACAGGGACCTACGAGCAGTACTTC	CASSYLGTGTYEQYF
TRBV5-1	TRBJ2-5	.	.	TGCGCCAGCAGCTTTACCAGGAGGGAGACCCAGTACTTC	CASSFTRRETQYF
TRBV20-1	TRBJ2-7	TRBD1	few	TGCAGTGCTAGAGAACCCGGGACAGGACGCTACGAGCAGTACTTC	CSAREPGTGRYEQYF
TRBV7-2	TRBJ2-6	.	few	TGTGCCAGCAGCCAACAGGGCCCCTTCTCTGGGGCCAACGTCCTGACTTTC	CASSQQGPFSGANVLTF
TRBV6-2/TRBV6-3	TRBJ2-3	TRBD2	few	TGTGCCAGCAGGGCCGGGACTAGCGGGAGAACAGATACGCAGTATTTT	CASRAGTSGRTDTQYF
TRBV5-4	TRBJ1-1	TRBD1	many	TGTGCCAGCAGCCCCGGGACAGGGAAAACTGAAGCTTTCTTT	CASSPGTGKTEAFF
TRBV10-3	TRBJ2-7	TRBD2	.	TGTGCCATCAGTAAAGCGGGAGCGGAGTACGAGCAGTACTTC	CAISKAGAEYEQYF
TRBV7-2	TRBJ2-5	TRBD1	few	TGTGCCAGCAGTTCACCCCCGGGGACAGGAGAGACCCAGTACTTC	CASSSPPGTGETQYF
TRBV6-1	TRBJ1-1	TRBD1	.	TGTGCCAGCAGTCGCCCCAGGGGGCTGAACACTGAAGCTTTCTTT	CASSRPRGLNTEAFF
TRBV7-2	TRBJ1-1	.	.	TGTGCCAGCAGCCCGATGGAGGGGGGCACTGAAGCTTTCTTT	CASSPMEGGTEAFF
TRBV20-1	TRBJ2-5	TRBD2	many	TGCAGTGTCCCACTAGCGGAGGAGACCCAGTACTTC	CSVPLAEETQYF
TRBV6-1	TRBJ2-1	.	few	TGTGCCAGCAGCCCGGGTGGGAAACTCTACAATGAGCAGTTCTTC	CASSPGGKLYNEQFF
TRBV1	TRBJ2-7	.	.	TGCACCAGCAGCCAGACTAGCGGGGGGGCCTTGGGCTTC	CTSSQTSGGALGF
TRBV4-2	TRBJ2-7	TRBD2	.	TGTGCCAGCAGCCTCATGACTAGCGGGAGGTACGAGCAGTACTTC	CASSLMTSGRYEQYF
TRBV10-3	TRBJ2-5	TRBD2	few	TGTGCCATCAGTGAGTCGACTGGCCTAGCGGGATCAGGGCTAAAGACCCAGTACTTC	CAISESTGLAGSGLKTQYF
TRBV5-1	TRBJ1-3	TRBD1	many	TGCGCCAGCAGCTTGAGGGGGCTGGGAAACACCATATATTTT	CASSLRGLGNTIYF
TRBV7-7	TRBJ2-7	TRBD1	.	TGTGCTAGCAGCCCGACCTTCACAGGGGGCGAGCAGTACTTC	CASSPTFTGGEQYF
TRBV6-5	TRBJ2-3	.	.	TGTGCCAGCAGTTACTCCCTAATCACAGATACGCAGTATTTT	CASSYSLITDTQYF
TRBV11-2	TRBJ2-2	TRBD2	few	TGTGCCAGCAGCTATCGGGGGGGCCTGACGAACACCGGGGAGCTGTTTTTT	CASSYRGGLTNTGELFF
TRBV30	TRBJ1-5	TRBD1	.	TGTGCCTGGTCGACAGGGTATCAGCCCCAGCATTTT	CAWSTGYQPQHF
TRBV5-1	TRBJ2-1	TRBD1	.	TGCGCCAGCAGGGGACAGGGTGGGTTAAGGAACAATGAGCAGTTCTTC	CASRGQGGLRNNEQFF
TRBV12-3/TRBV12-4	TRBJ2-5	TRBD2	few	TGTGCCAGCAGTCGGGGTAGCGGGGGATCTTTAGGAGAGACCCAGTACTTC	CASSRGSGGSLGETQYF
TRBV7-9	TRBJ2-1	.	few	TGTGCCAGCAGCTTAAATAAGAATGAGCAGTTCTTC	CASSLNKNEQFF
TRBV5-1	TRBJ2-1	TRBD1	.	TGCGCCAGCAGCAAGTCACAGGGGGGAGACAATGAGCAGTTCTTC	CASSKSQGGDNEQFF
TRBV10-3	TRBJ2-3	.	.	TGTGCCATCAGTGAAGAATTAAGTACAGATACGCAGTATTTT	CAISEELSTDTQYF
TRBV7-8	TRBJ2-1	.	.	TGTGCCAGCAGCATCGATGAGCAGTTCTTC	CASSIDEQFF
TRBV29-1	TRBJ2-1	TRBD2	many	TGCAGCGTTGACCTAGCGGGAGGGCTAGGCGAGCAGTTCTTC	CSVDLAGGLGEQFF
TRBV7-2	TRBJ2-7	.	few	TGTGCCAGCAGCCCCAGGGGGGACTTCTCCTACGAGCAGTACTTC	CASSPRGDFSYEQYF
TRBV20-1	TRBJ2-5	.	.	TGCAGTGCTAGACAGGACCAAGAGACCCAGTACTTC	CSARQDQETQYF
TRBV20-1	TRBJ1-5	.	many	TGCAGTGCTCACCTACAGGGTTATAGCAATCAGCCCCAGCATTTT	CSAHLQGYSNQPQHF
TRBV7-8	TRBJ2-2	TRBD2	few	TGTGCCAGCAGCGCCGGACTAGCGGGAAACGGGGAGCTGTTTTTT	CASSAGLAGNGELFF
TRBV6-1	TRBJ2-7	.	once	TGTGCCAGCAGACAGGGCCTGGCTCGCGGCGAGCAGTACTTC	CASRQGLARGEQYF
TRBV12-3/TRBV12-4	TRBJ2-7	TRBD1	many	TGTGCCAGCAGTCGGGGACAGGCCTACGAGCAGTACTTC	CASSRGQAYEQYF
TRBV29-1	TRBJ2-1	TRBD2	.	TGCAGCGTCGAGAGCGGGAGGGTTGAGCAGTTCTTC	CSVESGRVEQFF
TRBV28	TRBJ1-4	TRBD1	few	TGTGCCAGCAGCTCCGGACAGGGGTGGGAAAAACTGTTTTTT	CASSSGQGWEKLFF
TRBV7-2	TRBJ2-7	TRBD2	.	TGTGCCAGCATCCGGGGGGGTCCGACCTACGAGCAGTACTTC	CASIRGGPTYEQYF
TRBV29-1	TRBJ2-5	.	many	TGCAGCGGACTAAGGGAGACCCAGTACTTC	CSGLRETQYF
TRBV6-1	TRBJ2-3	.	.	TGTGCCAGCAGCCCTCGCGGCCCTAACGAAGATACGCAGTATTTT	CASSPRGPNEDTQYF
TRBV27	TRBJ2-2	TRBD1	.	TGTGCCAGCAGTCCCCCAGGGGGCCGCGCGAACACCGGGGAGCTGTTTTTT	CASSPPGGRANTGELFF
TRBV3-1	TRBJ1-1	.	.	TGCGCCAGCAGCCAAGACGGTCGGAACACTGAAGCTTTCTTT	CASSQDGRNTEAFF
TRBV10-3	TRBJ2-3	TRBD2	.	TGTGCCATCAGTGAAAGGGGACTAGCGGGGGGACGCGATACGCAGTATTTT	CAISERGLAGGRDTQYF
TRBV5-5	TRBJ2-7	.	few	TGTGCCAGCAGCTTGGACCTTGGGCGGTACGAGCAGTACTTC	CASSLDLGRYEQYF
TRBV27	TRBJ2-7	.	.	TGTGCCAGCAGTCCGTTAGGGACGGTTCTGAGCTCCTACGAGCAGTACTTC	CASSPLGTVLSSYEQYF
TRBV2	TRBJ2-3	.	.	TGTGCCAGCAGTGAGATGACAGGCATGGGAACAGATACGCAGTATTTT	CASSEMTGMGTDTQYF
TRBV12-3/TRBV12-4	TRBJ2-1	TRBD2	.	TGTGCCAGCAGCACCCGGGCCGCGGGGGGCAATGAGCAGTTCTTC	CASSTRAAGGNEQFF
TRBV25-1	TRBJ2-2	.	.	TGTGCCAGCAGTGAATTAAGGAACACCGGGGAGCTGTTTTTT	CASSELRNTGELFF
TRBV20-1	TRBJ2-7	.	.	TGCAGTGCTAGACCCACGTTAGGGTCCTGGGGTGAGCAGTACTTC	CSARPTLGSWGEQYF
TRBV12-3/TRBV12-4	TRBJ2-1	TRBD1	few	TGTGCCAGCAGTCCAGGACAGGGCCTCAATGAGCAGTTCTTC	CASSPGQGLNEQFF
TRBV18	TRBJ1-5	.	.	TGTGCCAGCTCACCTGTCCGAGGTAATCAGCCCCAGCATTTT	CASSPVRGNQPQHF
TRBV18	TRBJ2-5	.	.	TGTGCCAGCTCACCACCGGACGGGACCCAGTACTTC	CASSPPDGTQYF
TRBV4-3	TRBJ2-7	TRBD2	few	TGCGCCAGCAGCCAAGATTCTCCTCTTAGCGGGGGGACCCTTTACGAGCAGTACTTC	CASSQDSPLSGGTLYEQYF
TRBV28	TRBJ2-7	TRBD2	.	TGTGCCAGCAGCCGCCCGGGGGGTAGGGAGCAGTACTTC	CASSRPGGREQYF
TRBV6-5	TRBJ2-1	.	.	TGTGCCAGCAGTTACTCCTACACGAGCGCTTCCTACAATGAGCAGTTCTTC	CASSYSYTSASYNEQFF
TRBV7-2	TRBJ1-1	.	.	TGTGCCAGCAGCTTTACCTCAAACGTCCCGAACACTGAAGCTTTCTTT	CASSFTSNVPNTEAFF
TRBV5-1	TRBJ2-3	TRBD2	few	TGCGCCAGCAGCCCGATTTCACCGGGACTAGCGGGAGGTATAGATACGCAGTATTTT	CASSPISPGLAGGIDTQYF
TRBV29-1	TRBJ2-2	.	many	TGCAGCGTTCGTCTCGGAGCAAACACCGGGGAGCTGTTTTTT	CSVRLGANTGELFF
TRBV12-3/TRBV12-4	TRBJ1-4	TRBD1	.	TGTGCCAGCAGAGCCGACAGGGACAAACTGTTTTTT	CASRADRDKLFF
TRBV4-2	TRBJ1-5	.	few	TGTGCCAGCAGCCTCGGACTCCTGTACCATCAGCCCCAGCATTTT	CASSLGLLYHQPQHF
TRBV11-2	TRBJ2-3	.	.	TGTGCCAGCAGACCAATATCGTTAGATACGCAGTATTTT	CASRPISLDTQYF